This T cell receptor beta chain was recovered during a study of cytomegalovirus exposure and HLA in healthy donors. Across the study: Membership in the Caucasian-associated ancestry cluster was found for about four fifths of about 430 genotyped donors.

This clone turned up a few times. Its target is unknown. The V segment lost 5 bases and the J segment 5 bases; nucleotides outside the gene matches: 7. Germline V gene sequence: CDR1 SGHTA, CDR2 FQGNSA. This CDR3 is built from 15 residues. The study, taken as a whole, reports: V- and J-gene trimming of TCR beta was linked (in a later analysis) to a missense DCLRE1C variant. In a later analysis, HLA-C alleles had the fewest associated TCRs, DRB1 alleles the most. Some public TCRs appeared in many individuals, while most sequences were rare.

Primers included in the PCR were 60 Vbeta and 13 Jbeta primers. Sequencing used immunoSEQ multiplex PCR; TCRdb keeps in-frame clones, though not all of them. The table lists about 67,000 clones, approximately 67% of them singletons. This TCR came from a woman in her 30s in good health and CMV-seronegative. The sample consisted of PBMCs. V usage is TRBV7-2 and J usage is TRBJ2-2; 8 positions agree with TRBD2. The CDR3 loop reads CASSPTSAQTGELFF. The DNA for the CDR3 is TGTGCCAGCAGCCCGACTAGCGCCCAAACCGGGGAGCTGTTTTTT.